The 23 T cell receptor beta chains given below trace back to one sample, sequenced in a study of STAT5B mutations in CD4+ large granular lymphocyte leukemia (dated by TCRdb to 2022 to 2024). Libraries were made using the immunoSEQ multiplex PCR assay. TCRdb limited this immuneACCESS table to in-frame rearrangements with V and J called. A share of clones is missing; checked studies link under half to unresolved V genes, and the rest is unexplained. In this sample the table shows under 25,000 clones, around 72% of which occur a single time. Of the sample, about 0.6% falls within the top ten clones. The sequenced material came from CD4+ T cells from blood buffy coats. The receptors were gathered from a human donor in good health.

V usage is TRBV4-3 and J usage is TRBJ2-1, with 7 nucleotides matching TRBD2. The junction had 11 bases not matched to a gene; V was cut back by 3 bases and J by 9 bases. This CDR3 spans 15 amino acids. Germline-derived CDR1 and CDR2 are LGHNA and YSLEER. In DNA, the CDR3 is TGCGCCAGCAGCCAGGGGGGAGCGGGGATATCTGAGCAGTTCTTC. Translation gives CASSQGGAGISEQFF.

The rearrangement joins TRBV28 to TRBJ1-2; D perhaps matches TRBD1 (6 bases). The CDR3 is made up of 13 amino acids. Germline values: CDR1 MDHEN, CDR2 SYDVKM. Trimming removed 7 bases from V and 4 bases from J, with 13 bases in between. This CDR3 is CASKGGSGYGYTF. CDR3 DNA sequence: TGTGCCAGCAAGGGGGGATCGGGCTATGGCTACACCTTC.

The V call is TRBV28, the J call TRBJ2-1, with D perhaps being TRBD1 or TRBD2 (5 bases each). Looked up from germline, CDR1 is MDHEN and CDR2 is SYDVKM. V lost 1 base to trimming and J lost 4 bases, with 17 bases between them. The CDR3 runs to 17 residues. The CDR3 bases are TGTGCCAGCAGTTTATCCGAGAGGGGCAAAAGATACAATGAGCAGTTCTTC. Its translation is CASSLSERGKRYNEQFF. Full variable domain (rest looked up from reference TRBV28 and TRBJ2-1): DVKVTQSSRYLVKRTGEKVFLECVQDMDHENMFWYRQDPGLGLRLIYFSYDVKMKEKGDIPEGYSVSREKKERFSLILESASTNQTSMYLCASSLSERGKRYNEQFFGPGTRLTVL.

The chain employs TRBV19 and TRBJ1-2; unclear D gene. The germline V gene has CDR1 LNHDA and CDR2 SQIVND (reference sequence). This CDR3 spans 12 amino acids. V lost 5 bases and J lost 4, with 8 bases in between. CDR3 loop: CASSPNTYGYTF. For the CDR3, the DNA is TGTGCCAGTAGTCCAAACACCTATGGCTACACCTTC.

This rearrangement joins TRBV21-1 to TRBJ2-7. TRBV21-1 is designated a pseudogene. The CDR3 has 10 residues. This CDR3 reads CASGTYEQYF. The CDR3 bases are TGTGCCAGTGGGACCTACGAGCAGTACTTC.

V gene TRBV18 combines with J gene TRBJ2-5; no definite D call. Germline assignment: CDR1 KGHSH and CDR2 LQKENI. The CDR3 is 12 residues long. Trimming pared 2 bases from V and 5 bases from J, leaving 6 bases between. The CDR3 sequence: CASSPGKETQYF. The CDR3 region has the DNA TGTGCCAGCTCACCAGGGAAGGAGACCCAGTACTTC.

This clone was seen only a few times. V usage is TRBV6-1 and J usage is TRBJ1-5; D remains ambiguous. Germline V gene lookup returns CDR1 MNHNS and CDR2 SASEGT. V was trimmed by 8 bases and J by 3 bases, leaving 11 bases between them. This CDR3 is 13 amino acids long. The DNA for the CDR3 is TGTGCCAGCGATCCGTCGGTCAATCAGCCCCAGCATTTT. This translates into CASDPSVNQPQHF.

CDR3 in amino acids: CASSIDASNSPLHF. The DNA of the CDR3 is TGTGCCAGTAGTATAGATGCTAGCAATTCACCCCTCCACTTT. This sequence joins TRBV19 and TRBJ1-6, with D unresolved. Looked up from germline, CDR1 is LNHDA and CDR2 is SQIVND (reference sequence). V was clipped by 0 bases and J by 7 bases, with 7 bases between them. There are 14 residues in the CDR3. Filled out from reference TRBV19 and TRBJ1-6, the complete variable domain reads DGGITQSPKYLFRKEGQNVTLSCEQNLNHDAMYWYRQDPGQGLRLIYYSQIVNDFQKGDIAEGYSVSREKKESFPLTVTSAQKNPTAFYLCASSIDASNSPLHFGNGTRLTVT.

The V gene is TRBV19, the J gene TRBJ1-6; D is unresolved. V lost 4 bases to trimming and J lost 6 bases, with 4 bases between them. Germline V gene lookup returns CDR1 LNHDA and CDR2 SQIVND (reference sequence). This CDR3 has 12 amino acids. CDR3 sequence: CASSTFNSPLHF. In DNA form, the CDR3 reads TGTGCCAGTAGTACCTTTAATTCACCCCTCCACTTT.

This rearrangement joins TRBV6-1 to TRBJ2-5; D gene ambiguous. Germline CDR1 is MNHNS and CDR2 is SASEGT. V was cut by 8 bases and J by 2 bases, with 15 bases left in between. This CDR3 is built from 14 residues. CDR3 nucleotide sequence: TGTGCCAGCCGACCGCCCAGTAATCAAGAGACCCAGTACTTC. Protein product: CASRPPSNQETQYF.

The V gene is TRBV5-1, the J gene TRBJ1-2; D possibly corresponds to TRBD1 (5 bases). The CDR3 runs 13 residues. Germline lookup yields CDR1 SGHRS and CDR2 YFSETQ. Trimming took 9 bases from V and 1 from J, leaving 13 bases between them. The CDR3 loop reads CATSTDYNYGYTF. The CDR3 DNA is TGCGCCACCTCGACAGACTATAACTATGGCTACACCTTC.

This sequence joins TRBV5-6 and TRBJ2-7; D possibly uses TRBD1 or TRBD2 (5 bases each). This CDR3 is built from 11 residues. The germline gives CDR1 SGHDT, CDR2 YYEEEE. The V end was cut by 2 bases, the J end by 12 bases, with 12 bases between. DNA of the CDR3: TGTGCCAGCAGCTTCGGGGCCAAATCGTACTTC. Translating gives CASSFGAKSYF.

This chain joins TRBV28 and TRBJ2-7; 8 nucleotides line up with TRBD2. Germline trimming cut 7 bases from V and 3 bases from J; bases unmatched to any gene: 5. The length of the CDR3 is 13 residues. CDR1 and CDR2 from the germline V gene are MDHEN and SYDVKM. CDR3 DNA sequence: TGTGCCAGCAACGGGGGGGGACTCTACGAGCAGTACTTC. Translating gives CASNGGGLYEQYF.

V usage is TRBV20-1 and J usage is TRBJ1-2, with D possibly matching TRBD1 (5 bases). The V gene's germline CDR1 is DFQATT and CDR2 SNEGSKA (reference sequence). The CDR3 is 11 amino acids. V dropped 5 bases and J dropped 8 bases, with 12 bases sitting between them. The CDR3 region has the DNA TGCAGTGCTCCCGCCTGGGGGGGCTACACCTTC. Residues: CSAPAWGGYTF.

The CDR3 loop is CASSHLVGRGDETQYF. The CDR3 DNA follows: TGCGCCAGCAGTCACCTGGTGGGGAGGGGGGATGAGACCCAGTACTTC. The rearrangement joins TRBV23-1 to TRBJ2-5; weak D call: TRBD2 (7 bases). TRBV23-1 counts as an open reading frame of uncertain function. V lost 3 bases to trimming and J lost 5 bases, with 19 bases between them. The CDR3 is made up of 16 amino acids.

Only one count was recorded for this clone. The chain carries TRBV29-1 and TRBJ2-6; D is possibly TRBD1 or TRBD2 (7 bases each). Germline V gene data show CDR1 as SQVTM and CDR2 as ANQGSEA. The CDR3 length is 16 residues. With 4 bases removed from V and 2 bases from J, the gap between germline ends came to 15 bases. CDR3 loop: CSVGAGGTTGANVLTF. CDR3 in DNA: TGCAGCGTTGGGGCAGGGGGGACTACTGGGGCCAACGTCCTGACTTTC.

This clone occurred a few times. The chain is built from TRBV5-4 and TRBJ2-1; TRBD1 matches 7 bases. The CDR3 loop spans 15 amino acids. Germline V gives CDR1 SGHNT, CDR2 YYREEE (reference sequence). Losses at the gene ends were 0 bases for V and 4 bases for J; bases not matched to a gene: 4. This chain's CDR3 is CASSLGDSLYNEQFF. CDR3 in DNA: TGTGCCAGCAGCTTGGGGGACAGTTTATACAATGAGCAGTTCTTC.

Concerning this clone: The junction departs from the called germline gene at one end, perhaps through a read error. V and J are TRBV7-2 and TRBJ1-1; D possibly corresponds to TRBD1 (6 bases). The CDR3 totals 12 residues. CDR1 SGHTA and CDR2 FQGNSA come from the germline V gene. The CDR3 sequence is CASSLDGYRDTF. Here the CDR3 DNA reads TGTGCCAGCAGCTTAGACGGCTACCGGGACACTTTT.

V gene TRBV12-5 combines with J gene TRBJ2-7; 7 positions agree with TRBD2. The CDR3 covers 14 residues. Per the germline V gene, CDR1 is LGHNT and CDR2 is FRNRAP. J lost 3 bases, V lost 6 bases, and 8 bases had no gene match. CDR3 protein: CASGKTGDYYEQYF. The CDR3 region has the DNA TGTGCTAGTGGGAAAACCGGGGACTACTACGAGCAGTACTTC.

This sequence joins TRBV30 and TRBJ1-4; 9 nucleotides match TRBD1. This CDR3 contains 21 residues. Germline V gives CDR1 GTSNPN, CDR2 SVGIG (reference sequence). V shed 3 bases and J 8 bases; nucleotides not matched to a gene: 28. CDR3 in DNA: TGTGCCTGGAGAACGATCGTATTTGGCCGAGAACAGGGGGCGCATAGGGAAAAACTGTTTTTT. Protein: CAWRTIVFGREQGAHREKLFF.

The chain is built from TRBV7-2 and TRBJ1-2; D is unresolved. The CDR3 consists of 14 residues. Per germline, CDR1 SGHTA and CDR2 FQGNSA. V dropped 6 bases and J dropped 4 bases, with 15 bases sitting between them. CDR3 residues: CASRSGFSSYGYTF. The CDR3 nucleotides are TGTGCCAGCAGGTCTGGGTTTTCTAGCTATGGCTACACCTTC.

The chain carries TRBV5-6 and TRBJ2-5, with a weak D call TRBD1 (6 bases). Trimming removed 3 bases from V and 4 bases from J, with 10 bases in between. Germline lookup yields CDR1 SGHDT and CDR2 YYEEEE. CDR3 length equals 13 residues. As DNA, the CDR3 is TGTGCCAGCAGCTCCCGACAGGTAGAGACCCAGTACTTC. The encoded protein is CASSSRQVETQYF.

The chain recombines TRBV6-6 with TRBJ2-1; D might be TRBD2 (7 bases). Germline V gene lookup returns CDR1 MNHNY and CDR2 SVGAGI (reference sequence). V lost 6 bases, J lost 5 bases, and 17 bases lay in between. This CDR3 contains 15 residues. CDR3 nucleotides: TGTGCCAGCAGCCTGCTGGGGGGGGCCAACAATGAGCAGTTCTTC. It is translated as CASSLLGGANNEQFF.